Listed below are T cell receptor beta chains from one sample, sequenced in a study of response to subunit inactivated influenza vaccine. TCRdb re-called the RT-PCR reads through MiXCR, storing one row per CDR3 protein. The sample lists approximately 160,000 distinct CDR3 sequences; roughly a tenth were seen once. Sample: CD8+ T cells sorted from PBMCs, taken roughly 24 months after vaccination. All receptors come from a man aged 45 to 70 who received an inactivated influenza vaccine. Both conserved end residues are part of each CDR3. D genes are given only for firm matches. Size is stated for part of the rows, as once, few or many counts, or as a class when the clone is expanded.

>TRBJ2-3|TRBV20-1|few|NA
CSVDAGVFSDTQYF
TGCAGTGTTGACGCAGGGGTGTTTTCAGATACGCAGTATTTT
>TRBJ2-3|TRBV6-1|NA|NA
CASLRRGGIGGTDTQYF
TGTGCCAGCCTGAGGAGGGGTGGAATAGGTGGCACAGATACGCAGTATTTT
>TRBJ2-5|TRBV12-3/TRBV12-4|many|NA
CASSLSGHVQETQYF
TGTGCCAGCAGTTTGAGCGGTCATGTCCAAGAGACCCAGTACTTC
>TRBJ1-3|TRBV20-1|few|TRBD1
CSAAHGQGAIFGNTIYF
TGCAGTGCTGCCCATGGACAGGGGGCTATTTTTGGAAACACCATATATTTT
>TRBJ2-7|TRBV4-1|many|NA
CASSQDGGGFYEQYF
TGCGCCAGCAGCCAAGATGGCGGTGGGTTCTACGAGCAGTACTTC
>TRBJ2-1|TRBV6-2/TRBV6-3|many|NA
CASSYARDNEQFF
TGTGCCAGCAGTTACGCCAGGGACAATGAGCAGTTCTTC
>TRBJ2-6|TRBV27|NA|TRBD1
CASSTDRGPRRSSGANVLTF
TGTGCCAGCAGTACGGACAGGGGGCCCCGTCGAAGCTCTGGGGCCAACGTCCTGACTTTC
>TRBJ2-3|TRBV4-3|NA|NA
CASSQLGLLADTQYF
TGCGCCAGCAGCCAATTAGGCTTGCTGGCAGATACGCAGTATTTT
>TRBJ1-1|TRBV7-6|NA|NA
CASSLGDMNTEAFF
TGTGCCAGCAGCTTAGGGGACATGAACACTGAAGCTTTCTTT
>TRBJ2-3|TRBV6-1|few|TRBD2
CASNIAGTSGRVDTQYF
TGTGCCAGCAACATTGCCGGGACTAGCGGGAGAGTAGATACGCAGTATTTT
>TRBJ1-2|TRBV5-1|few|NA
CASSLEGRGVYGYTF
TGCGCCAGCAGCTTGGAGGGCAGGGGAGTGTATGGCTACACCTTC
>TRBJ2-1|TRBV24-1|NA|NA
CATSDFPTSRGHEQFF
TGTGCCACCAGTGATTTTCCTACATCAAGAGGGCATGAGCAGTTCTTC
>TRBJ2-7|TRBV9|few|NA
CASSLGMVTEQYF
TGTGCCAGCAGCTTAGGCATGGTCACCGAGCAGTACTTC
>TRBJ2-7|TRBV9|few|NA
CASSVGQAGYSSYEQYF
TGTGCCAGCAGCGTAGGGCAGGCGGGTTACAGCTCCTACGAGCAGTACTTC
>TRBJ2-7|TRBV20-1|NA|NA
CSANRAEQYF
TGCAGTGCGAACAGGGCCGAGCAGTACTTC
>TRBJ2-5|TRBV11-2|many|NA
CASSLFETQYF
TGTGCCAGCAGCTTATTCGAGACCCAGTACTTC
>TRBJ2-5|TRBV7-8|few|TRBD1
CASSATGGETQYF
TGTGCCAGCAGCGCTACAGGGGGGGAGACCCAGTACTTC
>TRBJ2-7|TRBV6-5|NA|NA
CASSYEFSDSYEQYF
TGTGCCAGCAGTTACGAGTTTAGCGATTCCTACGAGCAGTACTTC
>TRBJ1-1|TRBV5-1|many|NA
CASSLATADDEAFF
TGCGCCAGCAGCTTGGCCACGGCAGATGATGAAGCTTTCTTT
>TRBJ2-5|TRBV11-3|NA|TRBD1
CASSLSGGIQETQYF
TGTGCCAGCAGCTTATCAGGGGGAATCCAAGAGACCCAGTACTTC
>TRBJ2-4|TRBV21-1|few|NA
CASSLRDPLQYF
TGTGCCAGCAGCCTCCGGGACCCTCTTCAGTACTTC
>TRBJ2-7|TRBV29-1|many|NA
CSVEDPGESYEQYF
TGCAGCGTTGAAGATCCTGGTGAGTCCTACGAGCAGTACTTC
>TRBJ1-2|TRBV30|few|TRBD1
CAWSFAGGDYGYTF
TGTGCCTGGAGTTTCGCAGGGGGTGACTATGGCTACACCTTC
>TRBJ1-5|TRBV12-3/TRBV12-4|few|NA
CASSSWAGGYQPQHF
TGTGCCAGCAGTAGCTGGGCAGGAGGGTATCAGCCCCAGCATTTT
>TRBJ2-2|TRBV10-2|NA|NA
CASKSHAGYTGELFF
TGCGCCAGCAAAAGCCACGCAGGGTACACCGGGGAGCTGTTTTTT
>TRBJ1-2|TRBV28|NA|NA
CAILMGGYEGYTF
TGTGCCATCCTAATGGGGGGTTACGAGGGCTACACCTTC
>TRBJ2-4|TRBV5-6|NA|NA
CASSLVKDANIQYF
TGTGCCAGCAGCTTGGTTAAGGACGCTAACATTCAGTACTTC
>TRBJ2-2|TRBV20-1|NA|NA
CSARRGTADTGELFF
TGCAGTGCTAGACGGGGGACAGCCGACACCGGGGAGCTGTTTTTT
>TRBJ2-1|TRBV29-1|NA|TRBD2
CSVEMGGTYNEQFF
TGCAGCGTTGAAATGGGGGGGACCTACAATGAGCAGTTCTTC
>TRBJ1-1|TRBV10-2|few|NA
CASSESRGAEAFF
TGCGCCAGCAGTGAGTCGAGGGGCGCTGAAGCTTTCTTT
>TRBJ2-1|TRBV4-3|few|NA
CASSQEWSGRSYNEQFF
TGCGCCAGCAGCCAAGAATGGAGCGGGCGATCCTACAATGAGCAGTTCTTC
>TRBJ2-3|TRBV24-1|many|NA
CATSDEPGYTDTQYF
TGTGCCACCAGTGACGAACCAGGGTACACAGATACGCAGTATTTT
>TRBJ2-3|TRBV12-3/TRBV12-4|NA|TRBD2
CASSPGTSGRAPTDTQYF
TGTGCCAGCAGTCCCGGGACTAGCGGGAGGGCCCCCACAGATACGCAGTATTTT
>TRBJ2-1|TRBV20-1|NA|TRBD2
CSAHSGGPYNEQFF
TGCAGTGCCCATAGCGGGGGGCCCTACAATGAGCAGTTCTTC
>TRBJ2-5|TRBV11-2|NA|TRBD2
CASSAWGGTSETQYF
TGTGCCAGCAGCGCCTGGGGGGGAACTAGCGAGACCCAGTACTTC
>TRBJ2-5|TRBV28|many|NA
CASSFLGQQETQYF
TGTGCCAGCAGTTTTTTGGGACAACAAGAGACCCAGTACTTC
>TRBJ2-7|TRBV12-3/TRBV12-4|NA|NA
CASRPPDTPWGEQYF
TGTGCCAGCAGACCCCCGGACACCCCATGGGGAGAGCAGTACTTC
>TRBJ1-6|TRBV28|NA|NA
CASSLWQVHSPLHF
TGTGCCAGCAGTTTATGGCAAGTCCACTCACCCCTCCACTTT
>TRBJ2-3|TRBV27|few|NA
CASSLLASGHSGGGTQYF
TGTGCCAGCAGTTTGTTGGCTAGCGGCCATTCAGGGGGGGGTACGCAGTATTTT
>TRBJ1-2|TRBV28|few|TRBD1
CASSRTGAFYGYTF
TGTGCCAGCAGTCGGACAGGGGCTTTCTATGGCTACACCTTC
>TRBJ1-1|TRBV6-1|many|TRBD1
CASSFPGQLSEAFF
TGTGCCAGCAGCTTCCCGGGACAGTTGTCTGAAGCTTTCTTT
>TRBJ2-1|TRBV20-1|few|TRBD2
CSARELAGYYNEQFF
TGCAGTGCTAGGGAACTAGCGGGCTACTACAATGAGCAGTTCTTC
>TRBJ2-7|TRBV28|many|TRBD1
CASSPTGVLYEQYF
TGTGCCAGCAGCCCGACAGGGGTACTCTACGAGCAGTACTTC
>TRBJ2-3|TRBV20-1|NA|NA
CSARGPFAGAISPSTDTQYF
TGCAGTGCTAGAGGACCCTTTGCGGGGGCCATTTCACCTAGCACAGATACGCAGTATTTT
>TRBJ2-2|TRBV4-1|NA|NA
CASSLTSPGTGELFF
TGCGCCAGCAGCCTAACCTCCCCCGGCACCGGGGAGCTGTTTTTT
>TRBJ1-5|TRBV3-1|few|NA
CASSQGGAQPQHF
TGTGCCAGCAGCCAAGGTGGAGCTCAGCCCCAGCATTTT
>TRBJ2-3|TRBV7-9|few|NA
CASSLTAEGGITDTQYF
TGTGCCAGCAGCTTAACGGCGGAAGGAGGGATAACAGATACGCAGTATTTT
>TRBJ1-2|TRBV5-4|NA|NA
CASKSGRPRGYGYTF
TGTGCCAGCAAATCCGGACGGCCGAGAGGCTATGGCTACACCTTC
>TRBJ2-1|TRBV2|NA|TRBD2
CASTDALAGGNEQFF
TGTGCCAGCACCGACGCACTAGCGGGGGGCAATGAGCAGTTCTTC
>TRBJ2-1|TRBV11-2|NA|NA
CASSLGQVTYNEQFF
TGTGCCAGCAGCTTAGGGCAGGTCACCTACAATGAGCAGTTCTTC
>TRBJ2-7|TRBV20-1|few|TRBD1
CSATGDSAYEQYF
TGCAGTGCCACCGGGGACAGCGCCTACGAGCAGTACTTC
>TRBJ2-1|TRBV30|many|TRBD2
CAWSIGRGSYNEQFF
TGTGCCTGGAGTATCGGGAGGGGATCCTACAATGAGCAGTTCTTC
>TRBJ2-7|TRBV3-1|NA|TRBD2
CASSQRLRARLASGYEQYF
TGTGCCAGCAGCCAACGCCTCCGGGCCCGACTAGCCTCGGGCTACGAGCAGTACTTC
>TRBJ1-6|TRBV28|NA|NA
CASSFRTANSPLHF
TGTGCCAGCAGTTTTCGGACAGCTAATTCACCCCTCCACTTT
>TRBJ2-6|TRBV5-8|NA|NA
CASALGANVLTF
TGTGCCAGCGCTCTTGGGGCCAACGTCCTGACTTTC
>TRBJ2-5|TRBV5-1|few|NA
CASSLGEAVRETQYF
TGCGCCAGCAGCTTGGGGGAGGCGGTGAGAGAGACCCAGTACTTC
>TRBJ2-3|TRBV28|many|NA
CASSPTDTQYF
TGTGCCAGCAGTCCGACGGATACGCAGTATTTT
>TRBJ2-3|TRBV20-1|few|TRBD2
CSASLAGGPTDTQYF
TGCAGTGCTTCCCTAGCGGGAGGGCCCACAGATACGCAGTATTTT
>TRBJ2-5|TRBV6-5|many|NA
CASSYYIGEETQYF
TGTGCCAGCAGTTATTATATTGGGGAAGAGACCCAGTACTTC